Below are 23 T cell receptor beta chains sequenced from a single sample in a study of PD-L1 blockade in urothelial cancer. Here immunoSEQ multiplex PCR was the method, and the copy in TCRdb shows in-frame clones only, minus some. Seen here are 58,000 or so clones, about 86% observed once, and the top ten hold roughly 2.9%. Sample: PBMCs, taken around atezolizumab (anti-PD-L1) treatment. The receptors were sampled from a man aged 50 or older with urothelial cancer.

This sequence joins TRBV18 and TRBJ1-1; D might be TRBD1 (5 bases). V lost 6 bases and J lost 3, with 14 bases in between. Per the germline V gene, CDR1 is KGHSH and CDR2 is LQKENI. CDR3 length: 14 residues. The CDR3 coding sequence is TGTGCCAGCTCCGGGGGGATACTGGACACTGAAGCTTTCTTT. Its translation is CASSGGILDTEAFF. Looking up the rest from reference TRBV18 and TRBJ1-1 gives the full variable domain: NAGVMQNPRHLVRRRGQEARLRCSPMKGHSHVYWYRQLPEEGLKFMVYLQKENIIDESGMPKERFSAEFPKEGPSILRIQQVVRGDSAAYFCASSGGILDTEAFFGQGTRLTVV.

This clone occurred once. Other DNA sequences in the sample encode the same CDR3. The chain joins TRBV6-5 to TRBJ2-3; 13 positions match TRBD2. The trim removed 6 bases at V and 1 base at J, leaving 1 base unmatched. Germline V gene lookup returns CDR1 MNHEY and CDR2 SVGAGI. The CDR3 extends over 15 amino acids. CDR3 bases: TGTGCCAGCAGAGGACTAGCGGGAGGCACAGATACGCAGTATTTT. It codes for CASRGLAGGTDTQYF.

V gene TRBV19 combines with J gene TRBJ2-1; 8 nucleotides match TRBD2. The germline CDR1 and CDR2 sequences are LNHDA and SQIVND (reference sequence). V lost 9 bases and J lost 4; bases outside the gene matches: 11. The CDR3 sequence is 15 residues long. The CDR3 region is CASAKGSGKYNEQFF. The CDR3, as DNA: TGTGCCAGCGCCAAGGGTAGCGGGAAATACAATGAGCAGTTCTTC.

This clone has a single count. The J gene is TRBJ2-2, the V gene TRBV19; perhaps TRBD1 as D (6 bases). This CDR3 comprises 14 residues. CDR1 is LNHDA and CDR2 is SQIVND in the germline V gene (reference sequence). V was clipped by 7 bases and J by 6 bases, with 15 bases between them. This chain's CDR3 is CASNNREIAGELFF. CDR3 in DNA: TGTGCCAGTAATAACAGGGAAATCGCCGGGGAGCTGTTTTTT.

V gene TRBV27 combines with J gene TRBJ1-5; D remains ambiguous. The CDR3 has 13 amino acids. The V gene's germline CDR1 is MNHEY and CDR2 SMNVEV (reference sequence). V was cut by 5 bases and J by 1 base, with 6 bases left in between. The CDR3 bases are TGTGCCAGCAGTACATTCAGCAATCAGCCCCAGCATTTT. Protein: CASSTFSNQPQHF.

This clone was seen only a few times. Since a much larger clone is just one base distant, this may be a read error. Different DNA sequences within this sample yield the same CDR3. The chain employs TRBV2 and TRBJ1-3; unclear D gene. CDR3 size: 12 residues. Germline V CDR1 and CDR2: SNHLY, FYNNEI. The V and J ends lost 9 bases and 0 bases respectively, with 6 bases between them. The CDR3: CARKSSGNTIYF. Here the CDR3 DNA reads TGTGCCAGGAAGAGCTCTGGAAACACCATATATTTT.

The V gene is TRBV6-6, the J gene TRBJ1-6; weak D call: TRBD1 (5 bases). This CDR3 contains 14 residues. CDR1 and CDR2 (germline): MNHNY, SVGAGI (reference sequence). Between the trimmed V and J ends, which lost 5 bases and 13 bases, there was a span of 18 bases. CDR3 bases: TGTGCCAGCAGTAGACCGGGACTTCAGGCGCCCCTCCACTTT. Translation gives CASSRPGLQAPLHF.

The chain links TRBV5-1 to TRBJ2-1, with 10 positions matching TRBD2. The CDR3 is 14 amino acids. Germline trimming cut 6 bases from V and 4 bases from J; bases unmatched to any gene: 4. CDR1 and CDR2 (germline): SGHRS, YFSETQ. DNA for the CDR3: TGCGCCAGCAACAGACTAGCGGGTTACAATGAGCAGTTCTTC. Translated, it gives CASNRLAGYNEQFF. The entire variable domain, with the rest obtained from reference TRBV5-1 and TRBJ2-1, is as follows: KAGVTQTPRYLIKTRGQQVTLSCSPISGHRSVSWYQQTPGQGLQFLFEYFSETQRNKGNFPGRFSGRQFSNSRSEMNVSTLELGDSALYLCASNRLAGYNEQFFGPGTRLTVL.

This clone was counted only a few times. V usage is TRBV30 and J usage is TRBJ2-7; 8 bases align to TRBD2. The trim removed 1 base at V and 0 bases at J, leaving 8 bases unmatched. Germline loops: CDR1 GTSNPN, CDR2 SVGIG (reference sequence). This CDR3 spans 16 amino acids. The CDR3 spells CAWSGTGTRGSYEQYF. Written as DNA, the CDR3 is TGTGCCTGGAGTGGAACCGGGACTAGAGGCTCCTACGAGCAGTACTTC.

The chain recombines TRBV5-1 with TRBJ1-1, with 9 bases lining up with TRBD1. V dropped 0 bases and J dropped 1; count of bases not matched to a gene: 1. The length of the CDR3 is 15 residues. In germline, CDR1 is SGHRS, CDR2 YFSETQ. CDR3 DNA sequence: TGCGCCAGCAGCTTGGAGGGACAGGGGAACACTGAAGCTTTCTTT. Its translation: CASSLEGQGNTEAFF.

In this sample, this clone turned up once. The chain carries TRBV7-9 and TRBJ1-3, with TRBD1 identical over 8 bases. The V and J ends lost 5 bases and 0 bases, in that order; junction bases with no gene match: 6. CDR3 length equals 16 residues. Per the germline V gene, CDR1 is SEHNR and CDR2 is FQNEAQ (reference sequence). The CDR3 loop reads CASSRRTGPSGNTIYF. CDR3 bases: TGTGCCAGCAGCCGTAGGACAGGGCCCTCTGGAAACACCATATATTTT. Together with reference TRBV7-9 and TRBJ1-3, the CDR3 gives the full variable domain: DTGVSQNPRHKITKRGQNVTFRCDPISEHNRLYWYRQTLGQGPEFLTYFQNEAQLEKSRLLSDRFSAERPKGSFSTLEIQRTEQGDSAMYLCASSRRTGPSGNTIYFGEGSWLTVV.

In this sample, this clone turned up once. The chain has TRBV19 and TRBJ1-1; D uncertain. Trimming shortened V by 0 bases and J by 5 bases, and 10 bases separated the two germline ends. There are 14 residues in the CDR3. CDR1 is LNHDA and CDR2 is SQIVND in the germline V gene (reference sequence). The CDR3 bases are TGTGCCAGTAGTATAGATCTGGGCGGGACTGAAGCTTTCTTT. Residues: CASSIDLGGTEAFF.

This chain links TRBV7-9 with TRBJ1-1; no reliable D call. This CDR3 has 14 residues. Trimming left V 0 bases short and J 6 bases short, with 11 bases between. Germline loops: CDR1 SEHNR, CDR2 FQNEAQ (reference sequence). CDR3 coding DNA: TGTGCCAGCAGCTTAGCGTTGGGGAGGGCTGAAGCTTTCTTT. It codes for CASSLALGRAEAFF.

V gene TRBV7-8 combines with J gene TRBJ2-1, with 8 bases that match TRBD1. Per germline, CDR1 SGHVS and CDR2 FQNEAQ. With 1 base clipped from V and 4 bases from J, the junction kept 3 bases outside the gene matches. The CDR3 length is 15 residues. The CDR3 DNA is TGTGCCAGCAGCTTAGGGACAGGGCGATACAATGAGCAGTTCTTC. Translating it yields CASSLGTGRYNEQFF. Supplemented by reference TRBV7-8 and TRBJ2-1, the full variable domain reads GAGVSQSPRYKVAKRGQDVALRCDPISGHVSLFWYQQALGQGPEFLTYFQNEAQLDKSGLPSDRFFAERPEGSVSTLKIQRTQQEDSAVYLCASSLGTGRYNEQFFGPGTRLTVL.

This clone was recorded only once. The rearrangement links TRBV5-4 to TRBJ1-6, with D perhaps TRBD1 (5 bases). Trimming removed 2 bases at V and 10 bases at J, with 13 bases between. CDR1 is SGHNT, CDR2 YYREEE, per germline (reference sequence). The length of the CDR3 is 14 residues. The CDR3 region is CASSFQGSRSPLHF. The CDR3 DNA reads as TGTGCCAGCAGCTTTCAGGGTTCGCGATCACCCCTCCACTTT.

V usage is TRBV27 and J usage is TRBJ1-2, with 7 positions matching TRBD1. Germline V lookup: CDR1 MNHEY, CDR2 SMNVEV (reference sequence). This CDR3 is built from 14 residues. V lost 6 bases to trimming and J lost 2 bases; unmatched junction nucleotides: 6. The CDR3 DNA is TGTGCCAGCAGAAACAGGGGATTAAACTATGGCTACACCTTC. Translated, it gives CASRNRGLNYGYTF.

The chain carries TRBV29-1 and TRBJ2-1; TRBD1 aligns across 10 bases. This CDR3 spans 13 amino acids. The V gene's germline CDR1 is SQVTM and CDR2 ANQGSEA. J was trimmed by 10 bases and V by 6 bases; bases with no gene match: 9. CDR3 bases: TGCAGCGTAGAACCGGGACAGGGGAGAGAGCAGTTCTTC. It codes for CSVEPGQGREQFF.

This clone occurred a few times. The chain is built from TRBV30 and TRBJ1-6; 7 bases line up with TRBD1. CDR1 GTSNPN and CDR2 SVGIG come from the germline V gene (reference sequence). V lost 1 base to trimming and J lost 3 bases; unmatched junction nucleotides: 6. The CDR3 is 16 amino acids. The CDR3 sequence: CAWSDVRGFYNSPLHF. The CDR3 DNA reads TGTGCCTGGAGTGACGTCAGGGGGTTCTATAATTCACCCCTCCACTTT.

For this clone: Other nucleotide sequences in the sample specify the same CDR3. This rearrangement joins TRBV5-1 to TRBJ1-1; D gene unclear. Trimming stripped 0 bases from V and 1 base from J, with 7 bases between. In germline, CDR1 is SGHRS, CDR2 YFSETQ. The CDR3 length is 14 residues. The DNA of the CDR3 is TGCGCCAGCAGCTTGGGGGCCGCGAACACTGAAGCTTTCTTT. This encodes CASSLGAANTEAFF.

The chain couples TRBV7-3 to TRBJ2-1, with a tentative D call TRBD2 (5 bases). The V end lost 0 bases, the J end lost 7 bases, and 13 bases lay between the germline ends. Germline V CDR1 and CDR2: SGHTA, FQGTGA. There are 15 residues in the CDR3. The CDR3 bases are TGTGCCAGCAGCTTAACGCAGGACTCATGGAATGAGCAGTTCTTC. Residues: CASSLTQDSWNEQFF. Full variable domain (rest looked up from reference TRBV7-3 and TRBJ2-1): GAGVSQTPSNKVTEKGKYVELRCDPISGHTALYWYRQSLGQGPEFLIYFQGTGAADDSGLPNDRFFAVRPEGSVSTLKIQRTERGDSAVYLCASSLTQDSWNEQFFGPGTRLTVL.

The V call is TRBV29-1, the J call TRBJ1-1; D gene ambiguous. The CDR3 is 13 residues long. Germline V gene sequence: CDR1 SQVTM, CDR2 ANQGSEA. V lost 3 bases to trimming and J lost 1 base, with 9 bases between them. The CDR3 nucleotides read TGCAGCGTTGATACACGACAGAACACTGAAGCTTTCTTT. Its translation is CSVDTRQNTEAFF.

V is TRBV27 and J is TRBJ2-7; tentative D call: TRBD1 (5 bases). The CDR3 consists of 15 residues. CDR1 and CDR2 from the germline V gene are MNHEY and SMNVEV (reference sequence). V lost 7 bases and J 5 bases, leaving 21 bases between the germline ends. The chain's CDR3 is CASTPRRSGRHEQYF. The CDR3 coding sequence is TGTGCCAGCACCCCCAGGAGATCAGGGCGCCACGAGCAGTACTTC.

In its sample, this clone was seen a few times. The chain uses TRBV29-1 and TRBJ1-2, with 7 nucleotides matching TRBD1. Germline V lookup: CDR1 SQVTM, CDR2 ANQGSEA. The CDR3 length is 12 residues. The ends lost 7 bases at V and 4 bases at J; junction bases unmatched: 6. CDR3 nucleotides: TGCAGCGCCGAGCAGGGGGGCTATGGCTACACCTTC. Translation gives CSAEQGGYGYTF. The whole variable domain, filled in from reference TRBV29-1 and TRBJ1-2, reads SAVISQKPSRDICQRGTSLTIQCQVDSQVTMMFWYRQQPGQSLTLIATANQGSEATYESGFVIDKFPISRPNLTFSTLTVSNMSPEDSSIYLCSAEQGGYGYTFGSGTRLTVV.